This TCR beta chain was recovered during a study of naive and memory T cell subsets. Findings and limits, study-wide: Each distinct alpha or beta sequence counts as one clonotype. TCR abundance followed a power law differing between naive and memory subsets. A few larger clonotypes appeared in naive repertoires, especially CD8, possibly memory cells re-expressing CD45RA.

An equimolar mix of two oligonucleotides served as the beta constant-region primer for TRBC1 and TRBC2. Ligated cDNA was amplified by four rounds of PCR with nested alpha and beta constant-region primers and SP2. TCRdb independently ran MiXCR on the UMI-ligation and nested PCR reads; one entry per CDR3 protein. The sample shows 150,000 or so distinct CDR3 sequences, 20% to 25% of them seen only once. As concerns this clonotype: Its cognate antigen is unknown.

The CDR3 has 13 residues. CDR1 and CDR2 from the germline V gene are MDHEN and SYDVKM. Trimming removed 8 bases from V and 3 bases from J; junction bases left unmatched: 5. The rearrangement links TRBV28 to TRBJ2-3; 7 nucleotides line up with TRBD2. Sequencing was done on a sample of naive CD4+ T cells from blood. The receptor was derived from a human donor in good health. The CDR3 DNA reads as TGTGCCAGCTTGACTAGCTTTACAGATACGCAGTATTTT. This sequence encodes CASLTSFTDTQYF.